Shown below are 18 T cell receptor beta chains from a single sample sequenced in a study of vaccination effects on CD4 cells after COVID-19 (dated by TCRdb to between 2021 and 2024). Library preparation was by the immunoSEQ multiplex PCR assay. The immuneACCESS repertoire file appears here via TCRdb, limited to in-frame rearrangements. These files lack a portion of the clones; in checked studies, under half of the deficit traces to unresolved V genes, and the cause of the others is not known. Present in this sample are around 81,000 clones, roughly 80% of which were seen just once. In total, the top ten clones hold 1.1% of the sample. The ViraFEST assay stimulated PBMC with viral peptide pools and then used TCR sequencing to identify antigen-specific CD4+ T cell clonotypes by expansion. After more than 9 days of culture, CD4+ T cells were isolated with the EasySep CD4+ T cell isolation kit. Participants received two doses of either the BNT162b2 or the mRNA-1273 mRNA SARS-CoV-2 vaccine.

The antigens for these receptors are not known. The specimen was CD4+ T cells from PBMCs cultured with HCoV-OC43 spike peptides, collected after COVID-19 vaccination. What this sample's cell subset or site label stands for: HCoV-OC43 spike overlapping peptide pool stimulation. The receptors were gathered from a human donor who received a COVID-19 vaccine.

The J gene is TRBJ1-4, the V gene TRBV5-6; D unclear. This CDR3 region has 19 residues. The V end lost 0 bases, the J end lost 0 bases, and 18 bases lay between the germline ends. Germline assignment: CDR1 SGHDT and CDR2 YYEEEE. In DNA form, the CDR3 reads TGTGCCAGCAGCTTGGCCCAAAGGTCGCGGGCTTCAACTAATGAAAAACTGTTTTTT. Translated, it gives CASSLAQRSRASTNEKLFF.

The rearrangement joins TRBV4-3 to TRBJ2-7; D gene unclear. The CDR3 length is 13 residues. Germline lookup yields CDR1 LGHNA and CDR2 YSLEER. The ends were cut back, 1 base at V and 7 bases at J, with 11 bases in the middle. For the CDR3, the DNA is TGCGCCAGCAGCCAAGCAAATCAAGTAGAGCAGTACGTC. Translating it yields CASSQANQVEQYV.

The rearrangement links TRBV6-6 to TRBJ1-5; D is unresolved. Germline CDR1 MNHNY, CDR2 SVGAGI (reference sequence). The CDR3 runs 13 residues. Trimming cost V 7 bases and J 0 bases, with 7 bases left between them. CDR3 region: CASTYISNQPQHF. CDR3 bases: TGTGCCAGCACCTACATTAGCAATCAGCCCCAGCATTTT.

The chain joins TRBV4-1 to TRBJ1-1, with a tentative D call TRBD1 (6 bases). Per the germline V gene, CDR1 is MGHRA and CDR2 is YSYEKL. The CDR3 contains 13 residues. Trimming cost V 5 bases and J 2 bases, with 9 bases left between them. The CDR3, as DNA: TGCGCCAGCAGCAAGGGGGGAAACACTGAAGCTTTCTTT. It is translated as CASSKGGNTEAFF.

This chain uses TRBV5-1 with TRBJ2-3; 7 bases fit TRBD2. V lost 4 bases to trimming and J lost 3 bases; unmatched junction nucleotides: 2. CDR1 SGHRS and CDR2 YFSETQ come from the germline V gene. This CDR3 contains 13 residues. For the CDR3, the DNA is TGCGCCAGCAGCCGCGGGGGTACAGATACGCAGTATTTT. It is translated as CASSRGGTDTQYF.

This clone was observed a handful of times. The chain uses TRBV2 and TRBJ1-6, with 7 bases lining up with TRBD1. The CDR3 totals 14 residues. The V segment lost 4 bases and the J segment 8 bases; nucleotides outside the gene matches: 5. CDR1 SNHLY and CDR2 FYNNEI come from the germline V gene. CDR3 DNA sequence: TGTGCCAGCAGTGGGGAGGGGGCATATTCACCCCTCCACTTT. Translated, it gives CASSGEGAYSPLHF. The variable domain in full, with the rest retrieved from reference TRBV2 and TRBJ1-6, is EPEVTQTPSHQVTQMGQEVILRCVPISNHLYFYWYRQILGQKVEFLVSFYNNEISEKSEIFDDQFSVERPDGSNFTLKIRSTKLEDSAMYFCASSGEGAYSPLHFGNGTRLTVT.

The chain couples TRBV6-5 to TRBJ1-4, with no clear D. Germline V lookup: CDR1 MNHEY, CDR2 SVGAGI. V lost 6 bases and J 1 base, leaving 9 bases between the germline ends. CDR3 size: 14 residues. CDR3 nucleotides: TGTGCCAGCAGCGCGACACTAACTAATGAAAAACTGTTTTTT. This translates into CASSATLTNEKLFF.

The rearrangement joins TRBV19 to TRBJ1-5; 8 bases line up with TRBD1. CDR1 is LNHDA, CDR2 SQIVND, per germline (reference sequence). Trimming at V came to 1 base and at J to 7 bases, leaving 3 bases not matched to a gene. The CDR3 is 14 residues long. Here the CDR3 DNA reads TGTGCCAGTAGTATAGGACAGGGGAAACAGCCCCAGCATTTT. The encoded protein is CASSIGQGKQPQHF. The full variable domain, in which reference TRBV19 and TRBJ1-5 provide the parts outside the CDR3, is DGGITQSPKYLFRKEGQNVTLSCEQNLNHDAMYWYRQDPGQGLRLIYYSQIVNDFQKGDIAEGYSVSREKKESFPLTVTSAQKNPTAFYLCASSIGQGKQPQHFGDGTRLSIL.

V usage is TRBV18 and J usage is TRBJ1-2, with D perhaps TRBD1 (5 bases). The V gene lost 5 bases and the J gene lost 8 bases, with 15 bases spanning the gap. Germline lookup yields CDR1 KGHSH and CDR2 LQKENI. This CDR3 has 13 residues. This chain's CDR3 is CASSSTGLGGYTF. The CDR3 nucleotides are TGTGCCAGCTCATCAACAGGTCTAGGAGGCTACACCTTC.

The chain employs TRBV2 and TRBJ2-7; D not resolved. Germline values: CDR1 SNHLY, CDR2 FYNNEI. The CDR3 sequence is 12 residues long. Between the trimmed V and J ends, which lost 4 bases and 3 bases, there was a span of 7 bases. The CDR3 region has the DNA TGTGCCAGCAGTGTTTCAGGCTACGAGCAGTACGTC. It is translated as CASSVSGYEQYV.

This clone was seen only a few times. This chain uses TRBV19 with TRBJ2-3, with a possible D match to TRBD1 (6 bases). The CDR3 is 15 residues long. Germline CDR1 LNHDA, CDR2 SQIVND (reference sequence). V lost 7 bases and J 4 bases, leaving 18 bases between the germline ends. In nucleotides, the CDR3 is TGTGCCAGTACCCCAAGGGGGATCGGCGCAGATACGCAGTATTTT. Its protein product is CASTPRGIGADTQYF.

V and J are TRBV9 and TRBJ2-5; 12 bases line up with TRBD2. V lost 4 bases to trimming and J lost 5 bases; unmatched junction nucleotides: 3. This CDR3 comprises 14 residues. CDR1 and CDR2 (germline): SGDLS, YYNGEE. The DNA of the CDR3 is TGTGCCAGCAGCCTAGCGGGGGGGACGGAGACCCAGTACTTC. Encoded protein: CASSLAGGTETQYF.

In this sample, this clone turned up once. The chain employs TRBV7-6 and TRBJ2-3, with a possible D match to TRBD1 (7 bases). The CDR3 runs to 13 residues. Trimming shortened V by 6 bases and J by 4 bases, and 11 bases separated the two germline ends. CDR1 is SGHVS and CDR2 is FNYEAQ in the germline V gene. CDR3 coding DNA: TGTGCCAGCAGTCGCAGGGGGGCAGATACGCAGTATTTT. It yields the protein CASSRRGADTQYF. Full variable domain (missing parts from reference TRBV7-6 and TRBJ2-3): GAGVSQSPRYKVTKRGQDVALRCDPISGHVSLYWYRQALGQGPEFLTYFNYEAQQDKSGLPNDRFSAERPEGSISTLTIQRTEQRDSAMYRCASSRRGADTQYFGPGTRLTVL.

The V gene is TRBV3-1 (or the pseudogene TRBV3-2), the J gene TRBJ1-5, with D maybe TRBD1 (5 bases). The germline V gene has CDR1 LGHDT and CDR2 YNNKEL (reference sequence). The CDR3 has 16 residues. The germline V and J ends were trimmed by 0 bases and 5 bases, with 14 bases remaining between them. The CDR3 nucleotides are TGTGCCAGCAGCCAAGATCACCCAGGGAGGGATCAGCCCCAGCATTTT. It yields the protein CASSQDHPGRDQPQHF.

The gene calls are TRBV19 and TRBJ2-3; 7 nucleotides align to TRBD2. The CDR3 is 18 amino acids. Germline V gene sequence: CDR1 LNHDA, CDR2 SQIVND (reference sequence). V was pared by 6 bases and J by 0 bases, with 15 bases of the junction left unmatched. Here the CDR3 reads CASRTQKTGGSSTDTQYF. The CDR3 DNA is TGTGCCAGTAGGACCCAGAAAACGGGGGGATCTAGCACAGATACGCAGTATTTT.

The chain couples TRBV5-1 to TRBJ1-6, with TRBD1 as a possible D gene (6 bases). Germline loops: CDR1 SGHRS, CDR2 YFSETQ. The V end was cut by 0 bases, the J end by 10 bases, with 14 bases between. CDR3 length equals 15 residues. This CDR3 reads CASSLGRGSQSPLHF. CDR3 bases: TGCGCCAGCAGCTTGGGGAGGGGGTCTCAATCACCCCTCCACTTT.

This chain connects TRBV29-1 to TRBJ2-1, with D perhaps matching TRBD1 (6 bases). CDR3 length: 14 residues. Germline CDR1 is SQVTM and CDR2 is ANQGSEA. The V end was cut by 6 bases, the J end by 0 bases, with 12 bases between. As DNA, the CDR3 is TGCAGCGTGAAAAGGGGGACCTCCTACAATGAGCAGTTCTTC. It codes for CSVKRGTSYNEQFF.

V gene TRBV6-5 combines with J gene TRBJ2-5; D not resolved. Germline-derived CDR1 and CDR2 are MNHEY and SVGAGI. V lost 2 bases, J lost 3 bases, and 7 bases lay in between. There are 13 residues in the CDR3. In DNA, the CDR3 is TGTGCCAGCAGTTACGGCTACGAAGAGACCCAGTACTTC. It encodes CASSYGYEETQYF.